The clone carrying this T cell receptor (beta chain) was observed at least ten times. The record originates from a study of T cells in Graves' hyperthyroidism and ophthalmopathy. Trimming left V 5 bases short and J 10 bases short, with 14 bases between. The CDR3 runs 12 residues. TCR beta CDR3 regions were amplified from RNA transcripts. First-round RT-PCR of the TCR CDR3 relied on the HTBI primer set. In TCRdb, the multiplex PCR reads were re-called with MiXCR into one record per CDR3 protein. The sample has about 600,000 distinct CDR3 sequences; roughly 15% are singletons. Sequencing was done on a sample of blood. The V gene is TRBV12-3 or TRBV12-4, the J gene TRBJ1-1, with D perhaps TRBD1 (6 bases). The receptor was derived from a woman aged 40 to 50 with Graves' ophthalmopathy. CDR3 sequence: CASSHGTPIAFF. DNA of the CDR3: TGTGCCAGCAGTCACGGGACACCGATAGCTTTCTTT.